The clone carrying this TCR beta chain was seen only a few times. The CDR3 runs 16 residues. Losses at the gene ends were 3 bases for V and 4 bases for J; bases not matched to a gene: 6. In germline, CDR1 is MGHDK, CDR2 SYGVNS. This entry is derived from a study of blood T cell repertoires in COVID-19. Looking at the study overall: Acute and convalescent COVID-19 samples came from the United States, Italy and Spain.

In the original processing: Nucleated cell number was recorded as an estimate derived from reference gene primer amplification. Sequencing was performed with immunoSEQ multiplex PCR; in TCRdb, only in-frame clones are kept and a portion is missing. The DNA gave D and trimming, while V, J and clone size come from that table. The data hold about 90,000 clones, with roughly nine tenths observed a single time. The sequenced sample was peripheral blood. The genes are TRBV25-1 and TRBJ2-5; 12 bases agree with TRBD1. The receptor's source is a human donor with active COVID-19. The donor label of this sample is uncertain. The CDR3 here is CASSDSGQGAAETQYF. CDR3 in DNA: TGTGCCAGCAGTGACTCGGGACAGGGGGCCGCAGAGACCCAGTACTTC.